These 24 T cell receptor beta chains were sequenced from one sample in a study of cytomegalovirus exposure and HLA in healthy donors. The PCR made use of 60 Vbeta and 13 Jbeta primers. Method: immunoSEQ multiplex PCR; TCRdb's copy keeps in-frame clones and lacks some. Of roughly 100,000 clones listed, about 13% are singletons. Sequenced material: PBMCs. Receptors were obtained from a man between 35 and 55 years old in good health and CMV-seropositive.

The rearrangement uses TRBV5-1 and TRBJ2-3; D gene uncertain. The CDR3 totals 14 residues. The V gene lost 4 bases and the J gene lost 3 bases, with 12 bases spanning the gap. Germline V gene data show CDR1 as SGHRS and CDR2 as YFSETQ. The CDR3: CASSLEDTTDTQYF. In DNA, the CDR3 is TGCGCCAGCAGCCTGGAAGATACAACAGATACGCAGTATTTT.

The chain carries TRBV11-2 and TRBJ2-7; 7 bases map to TRBD1. Germline trimming cut 5 bases from V and 6 bases from J; bases unmatched to any gene: 4. The CDR3 extends over 12 amino acids. From germline, CDR1 is SGHAT and CDR2 FQNNGV. The CDR3 region is CASSTTGSEQYF. In nucleotides, the CDR3 is TGTGCCAGCAGCACGACAGGGAGCGAGCAGTACTTC. Looking up the rest from reference TRBV11-2 and TRBJ2-7 gives the full variable domain: EAGVAQSPRYKIIEKRQSVAFWCNPISGHATLYWYQQILGQGPKLLIQFQNNGVVDDSQLPKDRFSAERLKGVDSTLKIQPAKLEDSAVYLCASSTTGSEQYFGPGTRLTVT.

This clone was detected only a few times. CDR3 DNA: TGCAGCGTGGGACAGGCGCTCAACACTGAAGCTTTCTTT. Protein sequence: CSVGQALNTEAFF. This chain uses TRBV29-1 with TRBJ1-1, with 8 bases identical to TRBD1. This CDR3 region has 13 residues. V was clipped by 6 bases and J by 2 bases; unmatched bases: 5. Germline CDR1 SQVTM, CDR2 ANQGSEA.

This clone occurred a few times. This chain joins TRBV14 and TRBJ2-5; a possible D gene is TRBD2 (6 bases). Trimming stripped 1 base from V and 5 bases from J, with 14 bases between. The CDR3 has 15 residues. Germline V gene data show CDR1 as SGHDN and CDR2 as FVKESK. In DNA, the CDR3 is TGTGCCAGCAGCCAAGGGCTGTGGGGGGACGAGACCCAGTACTTC. Its translation: CASSQGLWGDETQYF.

This clone has more than one count but fewer than ten. The V call is TRBV10-2, the J call TRBJ2-3; tentative D call: TRBD2 (6 bases). Germline V gives CDR1 WSHSY, CDR2 SAAADI. The CDR3 runs 14 residues. V was trimmed by 7 bases and J by 2 bases, leaving 13 bases between them. The CDR3 here is CASNIAEDTDTQYF. As DNA, the CDR3 is TGCGCCAGCAATATAGCGGAGGACACAGATACGCAGTATTTT.

This clone showed up many times. This chain's CDR3 is CASSQPLAGAMGYTGELFF. The DNA of the CDR3 is TGTGCCAGCAGCCAACCTCTAGCGGGAGCAATGGGATATACCGGGGAGCTGTTTTTT. This chain joins TRBV14 and TRBJ2-2, with TRBD2 identical over 10 bases. Germline V CDR1 and CDR2: SGHDN, FVKESK. J gave up 5 bases and V 2 bases, and 14 bases lay outside the gene matches. This CDR3 spans 19 amino acids.

This clone was seen a handful of times. The chain combines TRBV5-1 with TRBJ2-7, with TRBD2 identical over 7 bases. This CDR3 is 16 amino acids long. Germline CDR1 is SGHRS and CDR2 is YFSETQ. After removal of 0 bases from V and 7 bases from J, the junction contained 13 bases not matched to a gene. This CDR3 reads CASSLVGGGGPLEQYF. CDR3 nucleotide sequence: TGCGCCAGCAGCTTGGTTGGCGGGGGAGGGCCTCTGGAGCAGTACTTC. The full variable domain, rest sourced from reference TRBV5-1 and TRBJ2-7, is KAGVTQTPRYLIKTRGQQVTLSCSPISGHRSVSWYQQTPGQGLQFLFEYFSETQRNKGNFPGRFSGRQFSNSRSEMNVSTLELGDSALYLCASSLVGGGGPLEQYFGPGTRLTVT.

This chain links TRBV7-2 with TRBJ1-1, with 9 bases aligning to TRBD1. V lost 5 bases and J lost 4; bases outside the gene matches: 8. Per germline, CDR1 SGHTA and CDR2 FQGNSA. There are 15 residues in the CDR3. CDR3 coding DNA: TGTGCCAGCAGCATACAGGGGGCGCGAGTCACTGAAGCTTTCTTT. The encoded protein is CASSIQGARVTEAFF.

The chain uses TRBV21-1 and TRBJ2-1; the table names TRBD2, a call not compared with the DNA. TRBV21-1 is a pseudogene segment. This CDR3 is 16 amino acids long. CDR3 sequence: CASSPRLAGIYNEQFF. The CDR3 DNA sequence: TGTGCCAGCAGCCCCCGACTAGCGGGTATCTACAATGAGCAGTTCTTC.

The rearrangement links TRBV5-1 to TRBJ1-2, with D possibly matching TRBD1 (6 bases). This CDR3 is built from 12 residues. V was shortened by 0 bases and J by 9 bases, with 9 bases between the two germline ends. Germline V CDR1 and CDR2: SGHRS, YFSETQ. In DNA, the CDR3 is TGCGCCAGCAGCTTGGATACAGGGAGCTACACCTTC. Translation: CASSLDTGSYTF.

V is TRBV27 and J is TRBJ1-2; D perhaps matches TRBD1 (6 bases). Germline CDR1 is MNHEY and CDR2 is SMNVEV (reference sequence). The CDR3 sequence is 12 residues long. Trimming cost V 6 bases and J 2 bases, with 7 bases left between them. This chain's CDR3 is CASRDSNYGYTF. The CDR3 DNA sequence: TGTGCCAGCAGGGACAGCAACTATGGCTACACCTTC.

This clone was counted only a few times. CDR3 protein: CASSPGTGGGDEQYF. Written as DNA, the CDR3 is TGTGCCAGCTCACCGGGGACAGGGGGCGGCGACGAGCAGTACTTC. V is TRBV18 and J is TRBJ2-7; TRBD1 agrees at 12 bases. J lost 5 bases, V lost 3 bases, and 5 bases had no gene match. The CDR3 spans 15 residues. The germline V gene encodes CDR1 KGHSH and CDR2 LQKENI. The whole variable domain, remainder taken from reference TRBV18 and TRBJ2-7, is NAGVMQNPRHLVRRRGQEARLRCSPMKGHSHVYWYRQLPEEGLKFMVYLQKENIIDESGMPKERFSAEFPKEGPSILRIQQVVRGDSAAYFCASSPGTGGGDEQYFGPGTRLTVT.

As regards this clone: Within the sample, other DNA sequences also encode this same CDR3. V is TRBV25-1 and J is TRBJ2-6; 10 positions agree with TRBD2. The CDR3 runs to 18 residues. The J segment lost 2 bases and the V segment lost 4 bases, leaving 8 bases of the junction unmatched. Germline CDR1 MGHDK, CDR2 SYGVNS. The CDR3: CASSGTSGSTPGANVLTF. Written as DNA, the CDR3 is TGTGCCAGCAGTGGGACTAGCGGCAGTACCCCTGGGGCCAACGTCCTGACTTTC.

The rearrangement joins TRBV19 to TRBJ1-4, with a tentative D call TRBD1 (6 bases). The CDR3 covers 17 residues. V was clipped by 7 bases and J by 0 bases, with 18 bases between them. In germline, CDR1 is LNHDA, CDR2 SQIVND (reference sequence). The CDR3 sequence: CASKGTPFGATNEKLFF. CDR3 in DNA: TGTGCCAGTAAGGGGACACCCTTCGGGGCAACTAATGAAAAACTGTTTTTT.

In its sample, this clone was seen a few times. The DNA for the CDR3 is TGTGCCAGCAGTTTAAAGGGGACTGGGGGTGAAAAACTGTTTTTT. Protein: CASSLKGTGGEKLFF. The chain carries TRBV27 and TRBJ1-4; possibly TRBD1 for D (5 bases). The CDR3 is made up of 15 amino acids. Germline loops: CDR1 MNHEY, CDR2 SMNVEV (reference sequence). The V gene lost 2 bases and the J gene lost 7 bases, with 14 bases spanning the gap.

This clone was detected only a few times. The chain combines TRBV6-1 with TRBJ2-7; D possibly corresponds to TRBD2 (5 bases). The CDR3 is 14 residues long. With 4 bases removed from V and 4 bases from J, the gap between germline ends came to 14 bases. The germline V gene encodes CDR1 MNHNS and CDR2 SASEGT. The DNA of the CDR3 is TGTGCCAGCAGTGCTCGGGGAAGTGGTTACGAGCAGTACTTC. Its protein product is CASSARGSGYEQYF.

The genes are TRBV15 and TRBJ2-1; 10 positions agree with TRBD1. The CDR3 totals 15 residues. The V gene end was trimmed by 5 bases and the J gene end by 7 bases; junction bases not matched to a gene: 8. Per germline, CDR1 LNHNV and CDR2 YYDKDF (reference sequence). The CDR3 coding sequence is TGTGCCACCAGCCCCAGACAGGGGGCGCATAATGAGCAGTTCTTC. Protein: CATSPRQGAHNEQFF.

This clone was seen a few times. The chain carries TRBV5-1 and TRBJ2-1; D possibly corresponds to TRBD2 (6 bases). The ends were cut back, 2 bases at V and 0 bases at J, with 12 bases in the middle. The germline V gene has CDR1 SGHRS and CDR2 YFSETQ. This CDR3 region has 16 residues. The CDR3 spells CASSLKRASSYNEQFF. The DNA of the CDR3 is TGCGCCAGCAGCTTAAAGCGGGCGAGCTCCTACAATGAGCAGTTCTTC.

This rearrangement joins TRBV6-1 to TRBJ1-4; 8 bases match TRBD1. Trimming at V came to 1 base and at J to 0 bases, leaving 7 bases not matched to a gene. The CDR3 has 18 amino acids. Germline loops: CDR1 MNHNS, CDR2 SASEGT. This CDR3 reads CASSEGGTGVPTNEKLFF. The CDR3 nucleotides read TGTGCCAGCAGTGAAGGAGGGACAGGAGTCCCAACTAATGAAAAACTGTTTTTT.

V is TRBV7-2 and J is TRBJ2-1; 10 bases agree with TRBD2. V trimming: 1 base; J trimming: 4 bases; junction bases outside the gene matches: 4. The CDR3 covers 16 residues. Germline CDR1 SGHTA, CDR2 FQGNSA. CDR3: CASSLGTSGEYNEQFF. DNA for the CDR3: TGTGCCAGCAGCTTAGGGACTAGCGGAGAATACAATGAGCAGTTCTTC.

This clone appeared a few times. V gene TRBV6-5 combines with J gene TRBJ2-2; TRBD2 matches at 10 bases. The CDR3 consists of 15 residues. Germline CDR1 MNHEY, CDR2 SVGAGI. The junction had 7 bases not matched to a gene; V was cut back by 8 bases and J by 4 bases. The CDR3 sequence: CASSSGRASTGELFF. CDR3 in DNA: TGTGCCAGCTCGAGCGGGAGGGCCTCCACCGGGGAGCTGTTTTTT.

The V and J genes are TRBV6-5 and TRBJ2-1; a possible D gene is TRBD2 (5 bases). Trimming cost V 6 bases and J 3 bases, with 9 bases left between them. The CDR3 runs 13 residues. Germline values: CDR1 MNHEY, CDR2 SVGAGI. DNA of the CDR3: TGTGCCAGCAGCCGAACTAGCTACAATGAGCAGTTCTTC. This gives the protein CASSRTSYNEQFF.

This clone turned up a few times. The rearrangement joins TRBV2 to TRBJ2-5; D is undetermined. The germline V gene has CDR1 SNHLY and CDR2 FYNNEI. This CDR3 contains 15 residues. V lost 1 base and J 9 bases, leaving 18 bases between the germline ends. CDR3 in DNA: TGTGCCAGCAGTGAAGGGCCCGGGTTAGTGGTGTCCCAGTACTTC. As protein: CASSEGPGLVVSQYF.

This clone was seen a handful of times. The V and J genes are TRBV5-4 and TRBJ2-7, with TRBD2 matching over 7 bases. Trimming at V came to 4 bases and at J to 6 bases, leaving 13 bases not matched to a gene. Germline loops: CDR1 SGHNT, CDR2 YYREEE (reference sequence). The CDR3 covers 15 residues. The CDR3 region is CASSPGTTRGGEQYF. The CDR3, as DNA: TGTGCCAGCAGCCCTGGGACTACTCGCGGCGGCGAGCAGTACTTC. Based on the CDR3 plus reference TRBV5-4 and TRBJ2-7, the full variable domain is ETGVTQSPTHLIKTRGQQVTLRCSSQSGHNTVSWYQQALGQGPQFIFQYYREEENGRGNFPPRFSGLQFPNYSSELNVNALELDDSALYLCASSPGTTRGGEQYFGPGTRLTVT.